This section outlines one T cell receptor beta chain sequence together with its context. Its antigen is unknown. Reverse transcribing all isolated RNA meant expressed TCRB transcripts were sequenced. TCRdb's copy holds only in-frame clones and misses some; the assay was immunoSEQ multiplex PCR. The sample contains approximately 340,000 clones, about 15% of which appear only once. This sample was taken from a study of beta chain features in type 1 diabetes. Background on the study: Similarity in age, gender and cell yields was seen between patients and healthy donors.

Germline CDR1 SGDLS, CDR2 YYNGEE. V lost 1 base and J lost 7, with 15 bases in between. The CDR3 length is 14 residues. General study points: A greater similarity of naive, central memory and Treg TCRB repertoires was seen among patients than among healthy donors. High-TCR-expressing cells could be over-represented by cDNA sequencing.

Via the markers CD45RO/CCR7/CD25/CD127/CD95/CD27, stem cell-like memory, regulatory, central memory and naive CD4+ cells were sorted. The TCR sequence derives from a woman aged 18 to 35 in good health. V and J are TRBV9 and TRBJ2-7; TRBD2 might be the D (5 bases). The specimen was naive CD4+ T cells from blood. The CDR3 reads CASSVSGGRGEQYF. CDR3 sequence (DNA): TGTGCCAGCAGCGTATCGGGCGGGCGAGGGGAGCAGTACTTC.